The source of this TCR beta chain is a study of blood T cell repertoires in COVID-19. Study-wide context: Specimens from acute and convalescent COVID-19 originated in the United States, Italy and Spain. In each case, the material was cDNA or gDNA derived from T cells, B-cell-depleted T cells, or PBMCs.

Germline V gives CDR1 SGHRS, CDR2 YFSETQ. Trimming at V came to 4 bases and at J to 6 bases, leaving 6 bases not matched to a gene. The CDR3 length is 15 residues. Sequencing used immunoSEQ multiplex PCR; TCRdb keeps in-frame clones, though not all of them. The data hold 100,000 to 150,000 clones, with around 89% observed a single time. The sequencing sample was made of peripheral blood. This chain uses TRBV5-1 with TRBJ2-7; 14 bases agree with TRBD2. The source is a man in his 70s with active or convalescent COVID-19. The CDR3 nucleotides read TGCGCCAGCAGCCCGGGACTAGCGGGAGTTTCCGAGCAGTACTTC. Protein sequence: CASSPGLAGVSEQYF.